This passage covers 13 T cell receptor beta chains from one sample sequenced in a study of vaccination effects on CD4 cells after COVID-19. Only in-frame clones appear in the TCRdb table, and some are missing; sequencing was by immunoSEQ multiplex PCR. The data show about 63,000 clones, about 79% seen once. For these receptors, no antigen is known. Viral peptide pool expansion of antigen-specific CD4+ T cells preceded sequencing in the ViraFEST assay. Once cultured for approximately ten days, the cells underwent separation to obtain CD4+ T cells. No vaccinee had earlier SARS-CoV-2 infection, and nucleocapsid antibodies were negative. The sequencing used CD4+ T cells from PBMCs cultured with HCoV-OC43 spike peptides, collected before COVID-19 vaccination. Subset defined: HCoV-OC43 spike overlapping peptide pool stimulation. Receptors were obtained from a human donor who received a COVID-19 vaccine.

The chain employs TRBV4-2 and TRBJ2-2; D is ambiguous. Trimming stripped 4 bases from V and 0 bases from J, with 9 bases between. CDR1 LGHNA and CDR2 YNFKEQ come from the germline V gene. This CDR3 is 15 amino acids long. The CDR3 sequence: CASSLRTANTGELFF. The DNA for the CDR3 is TGTGCCAGCAGCCTCAGGACGGCGAACACCGGGGAGCTGTTTTTT.

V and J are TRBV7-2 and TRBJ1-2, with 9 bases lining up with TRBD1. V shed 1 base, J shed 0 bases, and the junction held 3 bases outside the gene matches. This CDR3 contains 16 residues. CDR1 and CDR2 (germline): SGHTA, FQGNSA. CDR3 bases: TGTGCCAGCAGCTTAGATTGGACAGGGGCTAACTATGGCTACACCTTC. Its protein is CASSLDWTGANYGYTF.

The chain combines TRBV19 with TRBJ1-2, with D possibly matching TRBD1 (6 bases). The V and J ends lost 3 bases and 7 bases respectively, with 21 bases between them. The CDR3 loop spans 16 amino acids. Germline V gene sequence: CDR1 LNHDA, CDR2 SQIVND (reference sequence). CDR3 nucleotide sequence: TGTGCCAGTAGTATGGGGGGGCAGATAGGACATTCTGGCTACACCTTC. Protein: CASSMGGQIGHSGYTF.

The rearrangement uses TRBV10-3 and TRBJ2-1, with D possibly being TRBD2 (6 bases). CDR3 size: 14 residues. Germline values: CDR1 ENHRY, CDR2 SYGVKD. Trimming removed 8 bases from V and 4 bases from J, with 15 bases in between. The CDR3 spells CAIRASETYNEQFF. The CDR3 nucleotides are TGTGCCATCCGGGCTAGCGAGACTTACAATGAGCAGTTCTTC.

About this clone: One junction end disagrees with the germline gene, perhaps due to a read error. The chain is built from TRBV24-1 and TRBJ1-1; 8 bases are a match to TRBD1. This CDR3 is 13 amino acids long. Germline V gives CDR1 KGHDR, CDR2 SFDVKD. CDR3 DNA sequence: TGTGCCACCAGTGACACAGGGGGGGAGTCGTGGATCTTT. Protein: CATSDTGGESWIF.

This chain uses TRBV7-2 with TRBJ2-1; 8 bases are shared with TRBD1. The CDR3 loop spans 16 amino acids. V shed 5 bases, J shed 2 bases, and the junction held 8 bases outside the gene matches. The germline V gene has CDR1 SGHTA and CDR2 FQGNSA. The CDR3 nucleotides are TGTGCCAGCAGCCAAAGCTCGGGACAGGCCTACAATGAGCAGTTCTTC. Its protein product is CASSQSSGQAYNEQFF. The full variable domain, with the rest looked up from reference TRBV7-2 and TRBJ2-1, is GAGVSQSPSNKVTEKGKDVELRCDPISGHTALYWYRQSLGQGLEFLIYFQGNSAPDKSGLPSDRFSAERTGGSVSTLTIQRTQQEDSAVYLCASSQSSGQAYNEQFFGPGTRLTVL.

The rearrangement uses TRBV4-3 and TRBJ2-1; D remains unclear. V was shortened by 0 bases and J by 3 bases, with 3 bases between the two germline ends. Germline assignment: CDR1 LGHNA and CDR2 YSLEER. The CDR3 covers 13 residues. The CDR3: CASSQEHYNEQFF. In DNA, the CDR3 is TGCGCCAGCAGCCAAGAACACTACAATGAGCAGTTCTTC.

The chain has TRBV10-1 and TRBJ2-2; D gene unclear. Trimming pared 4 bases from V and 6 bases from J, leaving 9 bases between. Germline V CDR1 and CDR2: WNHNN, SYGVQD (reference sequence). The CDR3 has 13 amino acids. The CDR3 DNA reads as TGCGCCAGCAGTGCTGGGTCGGCCGGGGAGCTGTTTTTT. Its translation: CASSAGSAGELFF.

CDR3 coding DNA: TGCAGCGCACGAGGGACTAGCGGGGGGTCCCAAGAGACCCAGTACTTC. Its translation is CSARGTSGGSQETQYF. The chain has TRBV29-1 and TRBJ2-5; 15 nucleotides agree with TRBD2. V lost 7 bases, J lost 1 base, and 7 bases stayed unmatched. The CDR3 has 16 residues. Germline CDR1 reads SQVTM; CDR2 reads ANQGSEA.

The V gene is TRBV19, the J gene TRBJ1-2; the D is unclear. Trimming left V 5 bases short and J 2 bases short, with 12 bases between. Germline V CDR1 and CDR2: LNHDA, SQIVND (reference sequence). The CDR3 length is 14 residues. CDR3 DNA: TGTGCCAGTAGTCGGGAGATCGGGAACTATGGCTACACCTTC. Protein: CASSREIGNYGYTF. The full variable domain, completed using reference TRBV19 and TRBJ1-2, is DGGITQSPKYLFRKEGQNVTLSCEQNLNHDAMYWYRQDPGQGLRLIYYSQIVNDFQKGDIAEGYSVSREKKESFPLTVTSAQKNPTAFYLCASSREIGNYGYTFGSGTRLTVV.

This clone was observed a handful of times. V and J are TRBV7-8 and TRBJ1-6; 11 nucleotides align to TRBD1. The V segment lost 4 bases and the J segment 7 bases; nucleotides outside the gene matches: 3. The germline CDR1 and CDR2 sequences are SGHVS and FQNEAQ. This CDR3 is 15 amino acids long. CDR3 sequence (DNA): TGTGCCAGCAGCTCGGGACAGGGGGGAAATTCACCCCTCCACTTT. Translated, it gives CASSSGQGGNSPLHF. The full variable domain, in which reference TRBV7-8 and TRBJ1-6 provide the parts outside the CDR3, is GAGVSQSPRYKVAKRGQDVALRCDPISGHVSLFWYQQALGQGPEFLTYFQNEAQLDKSGLPSDRFFAERPEGSVSTLKIQRTQQEDSAVYLCASSSGQGGNSPLHFGNGTRLTVT.

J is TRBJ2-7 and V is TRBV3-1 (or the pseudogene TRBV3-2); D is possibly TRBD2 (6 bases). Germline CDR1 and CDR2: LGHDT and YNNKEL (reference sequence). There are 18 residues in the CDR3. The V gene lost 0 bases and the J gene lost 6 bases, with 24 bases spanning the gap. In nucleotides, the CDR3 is TGTGCCAGCAGCCAAGAATTAACTAGGGACTCCACCCTACGCGAGCAGTACGTC. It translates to CASSQELTRDSTLREQYV.

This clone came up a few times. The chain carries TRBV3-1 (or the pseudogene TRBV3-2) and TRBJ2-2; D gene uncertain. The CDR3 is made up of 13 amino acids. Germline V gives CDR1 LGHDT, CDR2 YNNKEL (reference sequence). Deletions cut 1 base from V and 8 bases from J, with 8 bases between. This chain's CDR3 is CASSQGVAGELFF. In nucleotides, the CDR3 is TGTGCCAGCAGCCAAGGGGTGGCAGGGGAGCTGTTTTTT.